The rows below give T cell receptor beta chains drawn from one sample of a study of identical twins. TCRdb analysed the 5' RACE reads with MiXCR anew, one entry per CDR3 protein. Found here are fewer than 500,000 distinct CDR3 sequences, 13% to 15% of them singletons; the top ten hold approximately 0.98%. The data were also submitted as part of a second study, on yellow fever vaccine responses in identical twins.

Specimen: CD4+ T cells sorted from blood. These receptors came from a woman aged 18-29 years in good health. Both conserved end residues are part of each CDR3. D genes are given only for firm matches. Clone size is given for some rows only: seen once, a few or many times, or a class if the clone is expanded.

j_call clone_size d_call v_call cdr3_aa cdr3_nt
TRBJ2-5 few NA TRBV12-3/TRBV12-4 CASSSETQYF TGTGCCAGCAGTTCAGAAACCCAGTACTTC
TRBJ2-3 many NA TRBV12-3/TRBV12-4 CASSSRLPDTQYF TGTGCCAGCAGTTCAAGACTCCCAGATACGCAGTATTTT
TRBJ2-1 NA TRBD2 TRBV4-2 CASSLAGGNNEQFF TGTGCCAGCAGCCTAGCGGGGGGTAACAATGAGCAGTTCTTC
TRBJ1-1 NA NA TRBV7-9 CASSLALEGTEAFF TGTGCCAGCAGCTTAGCTCTCGAGGGCACTGAAGCTTTCTTT
TRBJ2-7 many NA TRBV25-1 CASKGPREQYF TGTGCCAGCAAGGGCCCCCGGGAGCAGTACTTC
TRBJ2-2 NA NA TRBV29-1 CSVDPVEDGELFF TGCAGCGTTGACCCGGTAGAAGACGGGGAGCTGTTTTTT
TRBJ1-1 NA TRBD1 TRBV7-2 CASSLGGTGGIWSFF TGTGCCAGCAGCTTAGGGGGGACAGGGGGAATCTGGTCTTTCTTT
TRBJ2-7 NA TRBD1 TRBV7-9 CASSLLGDRDYEQYF TGTGCCAGCTCTCTCCTTGGGGACAGGGACTACGAGCAGTACTTC
TRBJ2-3 few NA TRBV28 CASSLGPLPTQYF TGTGCCAGCAGTTTGGGCCCTCTTCCTACGCAGTATTTT
TRBJ2-7 few NA TRBV20-1 CSARARPFTYEQYF TGCAGTGCTAGGGCCAGACCCTTTACCTACGAGCAGTACTTC
TRBJ2-1 few NA TRBV9 CASSVVNNEQFF TGTGCCAGCAGCGTAGTAAACAATGAGCAGTTCTTC
TRBJ2-7 NA NA TRBV23-1 CASSQSTRGFSYEQYF TGCGCCAGCAGTCAATCGACCAGGGGCTTCTCCTACGAGCAGTACTTC
TRBJ2-5 NA NA TRBV5-1 CASSLGFSMETQYF TGCGCCAGCAGCTTGGGTTTTAGCATGGAGACCCAGTACTTC
TRBJ1-1 NA NA TRBV12-5 CASGLKENTEAFF TGTGCTAGTGGTTTGAAAGAGAACACTGAAGCTTTCTTT
TRBJ2-1 NA TRBD2 TRBV5-1 CASSYLGTTSTSSYNEQFF TGCGCCAGCAGTTACTTGGGTACGACTAGCACGAGCTCCTACAATGAGCAGTTCTTC
TRBJ2-1 few NA TRBV29-1 CSALKHEPLSNEQFF TGCAGCGCCTTGAAACACGAACCCCTTTCCAATGAGCAGTTCTTC
TRBJ2-4 NA NA TRBV20-1 CSARVPALLNIQYF TGCAGTGCTAGAGTCCCAGCGCTCTTAAACATTCAGTACTTC
TRBJ1-4 many NA TRBV12-3/TRBV12-4 CASSQWTVATNEKLFF TGTGCCAGCAGTCAATGGACAGTCGCAACTAATGAAAAACTGTTTTTT
TRBJ2-2 many TRBD1 TRBV5-1 CASTNRGVSGELFF TGCGCCAGCACCAACAGGGGCGTCAGCGGGGAGCTGTTTTTT
TRBJ1-1 few NA TRBV5-1 CASSSTTGGRMNTEAFF TGCGCCAGCAGCTCCACAACAGGCGGAAGGATGAACACTGAAGCTTTCTTT
TRBJ2-5 few NA TRBV29-1 CSVEVNRGETQYF TGCAGCGTTGAAGTTAATCGGGGTGAGACCCAGTACTTC
TRBJ2-2 NA NA TRBV7-3 CASSFVGAGELFF TGTGCCAGCAGCTTCGTGGGGGCCGGGGAGCTGTTTTTT
TRBJ2-2 few NA TRBV7-9 CASSPDGYTGELFF TGTGCCAGCAGTCCCGACGGGTACACCGGGGAGCTGTTTTTT
TRBJ2-3 few TRBD2 TRBV15 CATSRGFTSGKSGPDTQYF TGTGCCACCAGCAGAGGTTTCACTAGCGGGAAGTCCGGTCCAGATACGCAGTATTTT
TRBJ2-7 NA NA TRBV7-6 CASSFKQGLYEQYF TGTGCCAGCAGCTTCAAACAGGGTCTCTACGAGCAGTACTTC
TRBJ2-4 NA TRBD1 TRBV20-1 CSAETGVGSKNIQYF TGCAGTGCTGAGACAGGGGTCGGGTCCAAAAACATTCAGTACTTC
TRBJ2-3 NA TRBD2 TRBV7-2 CASSPQLAGGPLGTQYF TGTGCCAGCAGCCCACAACTAGCGGGAGGGCCGTTGGGTACGCAGTATTTT
TRBJ2-3 few NA TRBV7-3 CASSPRAGTDTQYF TGTGCCAGCAGCCCCAGGGCGGGCACAGATACGCAGTATTTT
TRBJ2-1 NA TRBD1 TRBV5-5 CASSLTGAYNEQFF TGTGCCAGCAGCTTAACAGGGGCCTACAATGAGCAGTTCTTC
TRBJ1-5 NA TRBD1 TRBV19 CASRAGQLNQPQHF TGTGCCAGTAGGGCGGGACAGCTGAATCAGCCCCAGCATTTT
TRBJ1-5 NA NA TRBV10-2 CASSEGWGGGNQPQHF TGCGCCAGCAGTGAGGGTTGGGGGGGTGGTAATCAGCCCCAGCATTTT
TRBJ1-1 NA NA TRBV5-1 CASSLVQARDNGAFF TGCGCCAGCAGCTTGGTCCAAGCTCGGGATAATGGAGCTTTCTTT
TRBJ1-5 NA NA TRBV28 CASRQQGAQPQHF TGTGCCAGCAGACAACAGGGAGCTCAGCCCCAGCATTTT
TRBJ2-5 many TRBD1 TRBV5-1 CASSPSGQKQETQYF TGCGCCAGCAGCCCCTCGGGACAGAAACAAGAGACCCAGTACTTC
TRBJ2-3 NA TRBD1 TRBV24-1 CATSEDRGRITDTQYF TGTGCCACCAGTGAGGACAGGGGGCGCATCACAGATACGCAGTATTTT
TRBJ2-1 NA NA TRBV7-9 CASSLVGARKGNEQFF TGTGCCAGCAGCTTAGTTGGAGCACGAAAAGGCAATGAGCAGTTCTTC
TRBJ1-2 few NA TRBV28 CASRADSHYGYTF TGTGCCAGCAGGGCCGACAGCCACTATGGCTACACCTTC
TRBJ1-4 NA NA TRBV6-5 CASSSRWLATNEKLFF TGTGCCAGCAGTTCCCGGTGGCTTGCAACTAATGAAAAACTGTTTTTT
TRBJ2-7 many NA TRBV12-3/TRBV12-4 CASSGRSSYEQYF TGTGCCAGCAGTGGACGGAGCTCCTACGAGCAGTACTTC
TRBJ2-5 NA NA TRBV3-1 CASSPTTGETQYF TGTGCCAGCAGCCCGACCACAGGGGAGACCCAGTACTTC
TRBJ2-5 few TRBD1 TRBV7-9 CASSLKTGALGETQYF TGTGCCAGCAGCCTAAAGACAGGGGCGCTCGGAGAGACCCAGTACTTC
TRBJ2-1 few NA TRBV5-1 CASSLLGSFSYNEQFF TGCGCCAGCAGCTTGTTGGGAAGCTTCTCCTACAATGAGCAGTTCTTC
TRBJ2-4 few TRBD1 TRBV28 CASSHSDRGVLAIQYF TGTGCCAGCAGTCACTCGGACAGGGGAGTGTTGGCCATTCAGTACTTC
TRBJ2-1 NA TRBD2 TRBV28 CASRKRLAGVGGNEQFF TGTGCCAGCAGGAAACGACTAGCGGGAGTGGGGGGCAATGAGCAGTTCTTC
TRBJ2-7 NA TRBD2 TRBV6-2/TRBV6-3 CASSYPLAGTPSYEQYF TGTGCCAGCAGTTACCCATTAGCGGGTACGCCCTCCTACGAGCAGTACTTC
TRBJ2-3 NA NA TRBV9 CASSVAGGWITDTQYF TGTGCCAGCAGCGTAGCTGGGGGGTGGATCACAGATACGCAGTATTTT
TRBJ2-1 few TRBD2 TRBV5-1 CASSGGLAAYNEQFF TGCGCCAGCAGCGGAGGACTAGCGGCCTACAATGAGCAGTTCTTC
TRBJ2-7 NA NA TRBV7-8 CASSFRGSEQYF TGTGCCAGCAGCTTTCGGGGTTCCGAGCAGTACTTC
TRBJ2-5 NA TRBD1 TRBV5-1 CASSLAGTVETQYF TGCGCCAGCAGCTTGGCCGGGACAGTGGAGACCCAGTACTTC
TRBJ2-3 few NA TRBV20-1 CSASGDTVTDTQYF TGCAGTGCTAGTGGTGATACCGTCACAGATACGCAGTATTTT
TRBJ2-1 few TRBD2 TRBV19 CASRTSGDHYNEQFF TGTGCCAGTCGGACTAGCGGGGACCATTACAATGAGCAGTTCTTC
TRBJ1-2 many NA TRBV12-3/TRBV12-4 CASSPSLGYTF TGTGCCAGCAGTCCCTCCCTGGGCTACACCTTC
TRBJ2-7 NA NA TRBV28 CASGARYEQYF TGTGCCAGCGGAGCTCGCTACGAGCAGTACTTC
TRBJ2-5 few TRBD2 TRBV7-2 CASSTDRTSLETQYF TGTGCCAGCAGCACCGACAGGACTAGCTTGGAGACCCAGTACTTC
TRBJ2-1 NA NA TRBV7-3 CASSPGSRTVDNEQFF TGTGCCAGCAGCCCAGGGTCCAGGACAGTGGACAATGAGCAGTTCTTC
TRBJ2-3 NA TRBD2 TRBV2 CASTEGTSGRNTQYF TGTGCCAGCACCGAAGGAACTAGCGGGAGAAATACGCAGTATTTT
TRBJ2-3 few NA TRBV11-2 CASSPGALTSTDTQYF TGTGCCAGCAGCCCGGGGGCTCTTACTAGCACAGATACGCAGTATTTT
TRBJ2-7 NA NA TRBV20-1 CSARAGIYEQYF TGCAGTGCTAGGGCAGGGATTTACGAGCAGTACTTC
TRBJ1-2 many TRBD1 TRBV28 CASGTGNYGYTF TGTGCCAGCGGGACAGGGAACTATGGCTACACCTTC
TRBJ2-2 many NA TRBV5-6 CASSHGTYILNTGELFF TGTGCCAGCAGCCACGGGACTTACATCTTGAACACCGGGGAGCTGTTTTTT